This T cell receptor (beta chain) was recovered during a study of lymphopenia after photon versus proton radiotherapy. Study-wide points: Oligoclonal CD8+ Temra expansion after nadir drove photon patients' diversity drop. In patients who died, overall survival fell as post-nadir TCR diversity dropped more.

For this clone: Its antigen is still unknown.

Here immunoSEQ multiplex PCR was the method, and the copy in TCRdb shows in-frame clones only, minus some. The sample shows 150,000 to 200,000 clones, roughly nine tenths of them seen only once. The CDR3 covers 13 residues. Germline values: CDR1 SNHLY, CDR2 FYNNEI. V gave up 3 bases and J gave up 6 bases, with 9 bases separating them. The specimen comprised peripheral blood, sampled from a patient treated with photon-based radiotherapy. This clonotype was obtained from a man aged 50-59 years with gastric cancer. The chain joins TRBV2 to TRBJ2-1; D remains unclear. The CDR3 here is CASSDVFSNEQFF. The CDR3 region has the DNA TGTGCCAGCAGTGATGTATTTTCCAATGAGCAGTTCTTC.